This T cell receptor (beta chain) derives from a study of T cell changes during pregnancy in multiple sclerosis. This clone was detected only once. The CDR3 is made up of 19 amino acids. In germline, CDR1 is MDHEN, CDR2 SYDVKM. After removal of 3 bases from V and 2 bases from J, the junction contained 14 bases not matched to a gene. Sequencing was performed with immunoSEQ multiplex PCR; in TCRdb, only in-frame clones are kept and a portion is missing. Of approximately 100,000 clones detected, roughly 92% appear once; the ten largest clones hold around 1.5%. The V call is TRBV28, the J call TRBJ2-7; 12 positions match TRBD2. This clonotype was obtained from a female donor with multiple sclerosis, enrolled in a pregnancy study. The sample was peripheral blood, taken after pregnancy. The CDR3 DNA sequence: TGTGCCAGCAGTTTCATTGGTCTAGCGGGAGGGTCGATTCCCTACGAGCAGTACTTC. Translated, it gives CASSFIGLAGGSIPYEQYF. Based on the CDR3 plus reference TRBV28 and TRBJ2-7, the full variable domain is DVKVTQSSRYLVKRTGEKVFLECVQDMDHENMFWYRQDPGLGLRLIYFSYDVKMKEKGDIPEGYSVSREKKERFSLILESASTNQTSMYLCASSFIGLAGGSIPYEQYFGPGTRLTVT.